One and the same sample provided the 21 T cell receptor beta chains below, sequenced in a study of T cell changes during pregnancy in multiple sclerosis (dated by TCRdb to the late 2010s). Library method: the immunoSEQ multiplex PCR assay. The table was pulled from immuneACCESS by TCRdb, which kept in-frame rearrangements only. Such tables lose some clones; where checked, under half of the loss comes from unresolved V genes, and the rest has no known cause. Within this sample are about 68,000 clones, with less than 95% of them counted one time only. The ten biggest clones cover roughly 0.8% of the sample. The source material was peripheral blood, sampled in the second trimester of pregnancy. The receptors here all came from a female donor with multiple sclerosis, enrolled in a pregnancy study.

The V gene is TRBV6-5, the J gene TRBJ1-2, with 10 bases aligning to TRBD1. Germline V lookup: CDR1 MNHEY, CDR2 SVGAGI. The CDR3 has 16 amino acids. J gave up 4 bases and V 0 bases, and 5 bases lay outside the gene matches. In nucleotides, the CDR3 is TGTGCCAGCAGTTACTCGACAGGGGGCGCAGGCTATGGCTACACCTTC. Encoded protein: CASSYSTGGAGYGYTF.

This clone has only one observation. The chain combines TRBV6-5 with TRBJ2-7; 8 nucleotides agree with TRBD1. Germline values: CDR1 MNHEY, CDR2 SVGAGI. The V gene end was trimmed by 4 bases and the J gene end by 0 bases; junction bases not matched to a gene: 8. This CDR3 is built from 16 residues. The CDR3 nucleotides are TGTGCCAGCAGTTTCACCGCCGGGACAGGCTCCTACGAGCAGTACTTC. It translates to CASSFTAGTGSYEQYF.

This sequence joins TRBV6-5 and TRBJ1-1; D gene uncertain. Germline V CDR1 and CDR2: MNHEY, SVGAGI. V lost 0 bases to trimming and J lost 1 base, with 6 bases between them. This CDR3 spans 14 amino acids. This chain's CDR3 is CASSYSAGNTEAFF. The CDR3 coding sequence is TGTGCCAGCAGTTACTCAGCAGGGAACACTGAAGCTTTCTTT.

V gene TRBV12-5 combines with J gene TRBJ2-7; no reliable D call. CDR1 is LGHNT and CDR2 is FRNRAP in the germline V gene. This CDR3 contains 17 residues. V gave up 6 bases and J gave up 2 bases, with 23 bases separating them. CDR3 in amino acids: CASGLLLKTAKPYEQYF. DNA for the CDR3: TGTGCTAGTGGATTGTTGCTGAAGACTGCGAAACCCTACGAGCAGTACTTC.

The gene calls are TRBV6-5 and TRBJ1-2, with D perhaps matching TRBD1 (6 bases). The CDR3 spans 14 residues. Germline CDR1 MNHEY, CDR2 SVGAGI. Trimming cost V 2 bases and J 7 bases, with 14 bases left between them. CDR3 loop: CASSYAGEVGGYTF. DNA of the CDR3: TGTGCCAGCAGTTACGCAGGGGAAGTGGGTGGCTACACCTTC.

The chain uses TRBV9 and TRBJ1-2; perhaps TRBD1 as D (5 bases). V gave up 0 bases and J gave up 4 bases, with 16 bases separating them. The CDR3 has 16 residues. Germline V gene sequence: CDR1 SGDLS, CDR2 YYNGEE. The CDR3 DNA is TGTGCCAGCAGCGTAGCTGCGAAGACAGCTTCCTATGGCTACACCTTC. This encodes CASSVAAKTASYGYTF.

V and J are TRBV2 and TRBJ2-2; 7 bases are shared with TRBD1. CDR3 size: 14 residues. CDR1 is SNHLY and CDR2 is FYNNEI in the germline V gene. With 6 bases clipped from V and 1 base from J, the junction kept 2 bases outside the gene matches. CDR3 protein: CASRDRVNTGELFF. The DNA of the CDR3 is TGTGCCAGCAGAGACAGGGTGAACACCGGGGAGCTGTTTTTT.

This rearrangement joins TRBV15 to TRBJ1-1; D ambiguous. Trimming shortened V by 4 bases and J by 2 bases, and 2 bases separated the two germline ends. This CDR3 contains 11 residues. The germline V gene has CDR1 LNHNV and CDR2 YYDKDF (reference sequence). This CDR3 reads CATSINTEAFF. The DNA for the CDR3 is TGTGCCACCAGCATAAACACTGAAGCTTTCTTT.

This rearrangement joins TRBV6-5 to TRBJ1-1; no clear D gene. Trimming left V 2 bases short and J 1 base short, with 8 bases between. Germline CDR1 reads MNHEY; CDR2 reads SVGAGI. The length of the CDR3 is 14 residues. The CDR3 protein is CASSYNHGNTEAFF. The DNA for the CDR3 is TGTGCCAGCAGTTACAACCACGGGAACACTGAAGCTTTCTTT.

The rearrangement uses TRBV7-9 and TRBJ2-7; 8 bases align to TRBD1. This CDR3 spans 15 amino acids. J was trimmed by 2 bases and V by 2 bases; bases with no gene match: 5. The germline CDR1 and CDR2 sequences are SEHNR and FQNEAQ (reference sequence). CDR3 DNA sequence: TGTGCCAGCAGCTTATCGGCGACAGGGGCCTACGAGCAGTACTTC. Amino acid sequence: CASSLSATGAYEQYF.

This clone occurred a few times. The rearrangement links TRBV7-3 to TRBJ1-2, with D perhaps matching TRBD1 (5 bases). Germline V CDR1 and CDR2: SGHTA, FQGTGA. V gave up 1 base and J gave up 8 bases, with 14 bases separating them. This CDR3 region has 14 residues. The CDR3 DNA follows: TGTGCCAGCAGCTTAAATGCAGGGTCTGAAGGCTACACCTTC. Protein sequence: CASSLNAGSEGYTF.

The chain is built from TRBV6-5 and TRBJ1-2; weak D call: TRBD1 (6 bases). This CDR3 has 14 amino acids. From germline, CDR1 is MNHEY and CDR2 SVGAGI. V was pared by 8 bases and J by 4 bases, with 17 bases between. As DNA, the CDR3 is TGTGCCAGCGGATTCCCGGACAGCTTCTATGGCTACACCTTC. It codes for CASGFPDSFYGYTF.

The chain has TRBV19 and TRBJ2-3; D might be TRBD2 (6 bases). V lost 5 bases, J lost 1 base, and 16 bases lay in between. Germline CDR1 and CDR2: LNHDA and SQIVND (reference sequence). The CDR3 covers 16 residues. The CDR3 spells CASSGVGRGRTDTQYF. The CDR3 nucleotides are TGTGCCAGTAGTGGGGTAGGGCGGGGACGCACAGATACGCAGTATTTT.

This chain joins TRBV10-3 and TRBJ2-1; 10 nucleotides match TRBD2. Per the germline V gene, CDR1 is ENHRY and CDR2 is SYGVKD. The CDR3 is made up of 18 amino acids. V trimming: 0 bases; J trimming: 3 bases; junction bases outside the gene matches: 8. CDR3 DNA: TGTGCCATCAGTGAGTCGGAGCGGGGGGGCCCGGTCTACAATGAGCAGTTCTTC. Encoded protein: CAISESERGGPVYNEQFF.

This clone was counted once. The chain carries TRBV4-1 and TRBJ2-7; unclear D gene. Germline CDR1 is MGHRA and CDR2 is YSYEKL. V gave up 1 base and J gave up 3 bases, with 13 bases separating them. This CDR3 is built from 15 residues. The CDR3 is CASSQVEAPGYEQYF. The CDR3 bases are TGCGCCAGCAGCCAAGTAGAAGCCCCTGGCTACGAGCAGTACTTC.

This clone was recorded a few times. The gene calls are TRBV14 and TRBJ1-1; TRBD1 aligns across 7 bases. With V trimmed by 4 bases and J by 5 bases, 13 bases remained unmatched. CDR1 SGHDN and CDR2 FVKESK come from the germline V gene. This CDR3 contains 16 residues. The CDR3 nucleotides read TGTGCCAGCAGCCCGAACAGGGGCATTAGGGGGACTGAAGCTTTCTTT. Amino acid sequence: CASSPNRGIRGTEAFF.

V usage is TRBV7-9 and J usage is TRBJ1-2; possibly TRBD1 for D (5 bases). Germline-derived CDR1 and CDR2 are SEHNR and FQNEAQ (reference sequence). The CDR3 runs 13 residues. The germline V and J ends were trimmed by 1 base and 9 bases, with 12 bases remaining between them. This CDR3 reads CASSLGTFGRYTF. The CDR3 bases are TGTGCCAGCAGCTTAGGGACATTTGGACGCTACACCTTC. Together with reference TRBV7-9 and TRBJ1-2, the CDR3 gives the full variable domain: DTGVSQNPRHKITKRGQNVTFRCDPISEHNRLYWYRQTLGQGPEFLTYFQNEAQLEKSRLLSDRFSAERPKGSFSTLEIQRTEQGDSAMYLCASSLGTFGRYTFGSGTRLTVV.

The genes are TRBV7-2 and TRBJ1-2, with 7 bases fitting TRBD1. The CDR3 runs 15 residues. J was trimmed by 4 bases and V by 4 bases; bases with no gene match: 9. CDR1 is SGHTA and CDR2 is FQGNSA in the germline V gene. The CDR3 nucleotides are TGTGCCAGCAGCTCGGGACAGCCCATTGGCTATGGCTACACCTTC. This translates into CASSSGQPIGYGYTF. Full variable domain (rest looked up from reference TRBV7-2 and TRBJ1-2): GAGVSQSPSNKVTEKGKDVELRCDPISGHTALYWYRQSLGQGLEFLIYFQGNSAPDKSGLPSDRFSAERTGGSVSTLTIQRTQQEDSAVYLCASSSGQPIGYGYTFGSGTRLTVV.

This clone appeared once. This rearrangement joins TRBV5-6 to TRBJ2-7; tentatively, D is TRBD1 (8 bases). The CDR3 has 14 amino acids. V was pared by 3 bases and J by 2 bases, with 12 bases between. Germline V gene sequence: CDR1 SGHDT, CDR2 YYEEEE. CDR3 residues: CASSYRGGTYEQYF. The CDR3 bases are TGTGCCAGCAGCTACAGGGGGGGTACCTACGAGCAGTACTTC.

This chain joins TRBV30 and TRBJ1-1; 8 bases fit TRBD1. The CDR3 spans 16 residues. Germline trimming cut 2 bases from V and 1 base from J; bases unmatched to any gene: 9. The V gene's germline CDR1 is GTSNPN and CDR2 SVGIG (reference sequence). The CDR3 DNA reads TGTGCCTGGAGTCCGGCAGGGGGCATTGGGAACACTGAAGCTTTCTTT. It specifies CAWSPAGGIGNTEAFF.

The DNA for the CDR3 is TGCGCCAGCAGCCAAGATGGGCGTGGGGGACAGGAAGCTTTCTTT. The encoded protein is CASSQDGRGGQEAFF. The V call is TRBV4-3, the J call TRBJ1-1; 7 nucleotides align to TRBD1. CDR3 size: 15 residues. V shed 0 bases, J shed 8 bases, and the junction held 9 bases outside the gene matches. Per the germline V gene, CDR1 is LGHNA and CDR2 is YSLEER.